This T cell receptor beta chain derives from a study of vaccination and CD4 T cells after COVID-19. Study overall: Stimulation used overlapping spike peptides from SARS-CoV-2, HCoV-NL63, HCoV-OC43 and HCoV-229E. Study outcomes and limitations: Going from about 20 to 38, median SARS-CoV-2-reactive clonotypes did not rise significantly. Convalescent patients were relatively few, and early post-infection timepoints were missing.

This clonotype was counted a few times. Its antigen is undetermined. The Oncomine TCR Beta short-read assay sequenced DNA from cultured CD4+ T cells. TCRdb called the PCR reads again in MiXCR, with one record for every CDR3 protein. The table has some 20,000 distinct CDR3 sequences, approximately 60% seen once. This CDR3 has 15 residues. Trimming shortened V by 4 bases and J by 4 bases, and 16 bases separated the two germline ends. CDR1 is MDHEN, CDR2 SYDVKM, per germline. Treatment reported: roughly 10-day PBMC culture with coronavirus spike peptide pools or control peptides (ViraFEST assay). ViraFEST relied on peptide pools to expand antigen-specific T cells; the TCRs were sequenced afterward.

The origin of this receptor is a human donor who had recovered from COVID-19. The sequencing sample was made of CD4+ T cells from blood, cultured in vitro. The rearrangement joins TRBV28 to TRBJ2-5, with D possibly being TRBD2 (6 bases). The chain's CDR3 is CASSSLLGGAETQYF. CDR3 sequence (DNA): TGTGCCAGCAGTTCCCTGCTGGGAGGAGCAGAGACCCAGTACTTC.